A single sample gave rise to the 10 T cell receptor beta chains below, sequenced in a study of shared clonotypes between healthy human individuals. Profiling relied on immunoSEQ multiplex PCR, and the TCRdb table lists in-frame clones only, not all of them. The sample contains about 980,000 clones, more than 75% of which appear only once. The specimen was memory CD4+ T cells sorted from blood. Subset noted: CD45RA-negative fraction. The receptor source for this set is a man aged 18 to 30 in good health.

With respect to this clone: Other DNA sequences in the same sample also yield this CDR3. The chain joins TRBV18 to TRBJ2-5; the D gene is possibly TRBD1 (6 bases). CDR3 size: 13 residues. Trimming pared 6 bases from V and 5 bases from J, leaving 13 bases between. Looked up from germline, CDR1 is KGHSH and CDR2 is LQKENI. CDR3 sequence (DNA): TGTGCCAGCTCTCCAGGGGCCGCGGAGACCCAGTACTTC. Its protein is CASSPGAAETQYF.

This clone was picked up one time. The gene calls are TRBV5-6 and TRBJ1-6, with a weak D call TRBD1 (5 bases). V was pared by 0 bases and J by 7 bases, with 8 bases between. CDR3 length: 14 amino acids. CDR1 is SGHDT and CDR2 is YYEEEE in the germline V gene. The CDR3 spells CASSLARANSPLHF. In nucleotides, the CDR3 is TGTGCCAGCAGCTTGGCCAGGGCCAATTCACCCCTCCACTTT.

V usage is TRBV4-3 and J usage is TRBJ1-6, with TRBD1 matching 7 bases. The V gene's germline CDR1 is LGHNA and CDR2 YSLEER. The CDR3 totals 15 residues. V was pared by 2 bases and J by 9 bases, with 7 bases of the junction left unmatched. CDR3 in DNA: TGCGCCAGCAGCCAAAGTCACTCAGGGGGTTCACCCCTCCACTTT. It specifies CASSQSHSGGSPLHF.

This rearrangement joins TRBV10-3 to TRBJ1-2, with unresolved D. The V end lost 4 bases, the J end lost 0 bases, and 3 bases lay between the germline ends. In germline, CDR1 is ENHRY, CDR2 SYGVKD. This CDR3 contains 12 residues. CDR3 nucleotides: TGTGCCATCAGTGTATCTAACTATGGCTACACCTTC. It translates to CAISVSNYGYTF.

In nucleotides, the CDR3 is TGTGCCAGCAGCCGCGTGGCGGGAAGTGGCACAGATACGCAGTATTTT. Its translation is CASSRVAGSGTDTQYF. V is TRBV4-2 and J is TRBJ2-3, with a possible D match to TRBD2 (6 bases). The germline gives CDR1 LGHNA, CDR2 YNFKEQ. The CDR3 runs to 16 residues. Trimming shortened V by 4 bases and J by 1 base, and 15 bases separated the two germline ends.

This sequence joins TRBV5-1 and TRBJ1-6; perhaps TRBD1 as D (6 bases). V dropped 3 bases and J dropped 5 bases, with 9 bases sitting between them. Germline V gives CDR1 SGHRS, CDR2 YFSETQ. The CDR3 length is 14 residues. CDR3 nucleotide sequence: TGCGCCAGCAGCTGGGGGCAGAATAATTCACCCCTCCACTTT. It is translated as CASSWGQNNSPLHF.

The CDR3 DNA reads TGTGCCATCAGTCCCCCCAGCGGGACTGAAGCTTTCTTT. It codes for CAISPPSGTEAFF. The chain carries TRBV10-3 and TRBJ1-1; D is uncertain. This CDR3 spans 13 amino acids. Trimming took off 5 bases at V and 5 bases at J, with 12 bases between the two ends. Germline lookup yields CDR1 ENHRY and CDR2 SYGVKD.

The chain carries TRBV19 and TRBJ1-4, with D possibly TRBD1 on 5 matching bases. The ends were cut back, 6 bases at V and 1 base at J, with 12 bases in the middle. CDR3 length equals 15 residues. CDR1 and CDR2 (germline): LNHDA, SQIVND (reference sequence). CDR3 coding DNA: TGTGCCAGTAGCCTATGGGGGAAAACTAATGAAAAACTGTTTTTT. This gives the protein CASSLWGKTNEKLFF.

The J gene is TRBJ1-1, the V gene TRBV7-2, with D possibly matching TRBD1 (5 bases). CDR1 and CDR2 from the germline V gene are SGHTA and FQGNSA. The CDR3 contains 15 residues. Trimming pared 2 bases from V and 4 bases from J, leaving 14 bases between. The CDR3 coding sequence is TGTGCCAGCAGCTTATACGGCAGGGTGGGCACTGAAGCTTTCTTT. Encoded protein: CASSLYGRVGTEAFF.

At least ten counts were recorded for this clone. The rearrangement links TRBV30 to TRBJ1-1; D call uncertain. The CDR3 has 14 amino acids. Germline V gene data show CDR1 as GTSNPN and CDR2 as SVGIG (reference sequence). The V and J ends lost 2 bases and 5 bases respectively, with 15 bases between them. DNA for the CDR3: TGTGCCTGGAGTAATCTCACGCCCGGGACTGAAGCTTTCTTT. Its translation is CAWSNLTPGTEAFF.